The rows below give T cell receptor beta chains drawn from one sample of a study of cytomegalovirus exposure and HLA in healthy donors. Measured with immunoSEQ multiplex PCR; TCRdb has only the in-frame clones, and not every one. Its clone listing holds under 90,000 clones. The specimen sequenced was PBMCs. The receptors stem from a female donor in good health and CMV-seropositive. Each CDR3 is given with its conserved first and last residue. The D gene is left open where the match is weak.

d_call	v_call	j_call	cdr3_nt	cdr3_aa
TRBD2	TRBV5-1	TRBJ2-4	TGCGCCAGCAGCGGAGGGACTAGCGGGGACCGGGCGAACATTCAGTACTTC	CASSGGTSGDRANIQYF
TRBD2	TRBV15	TRBJ2-5	TGTGCCACCAGATCCGGGACTAGCGGGGGGGCAATAGAGACCCAGTACTTC	CATRSGTSGGAIETQYF
-	TRBV27	TRBJ2-7	TGTGCCAGCAAATTGGGGGCAGGGGCCTCCTACGAGCAGTACTTC	CASKLGAGASYEQYF
-	TRBV27	TRBJ1-1	TGTGCCAGCAGTTTAGTCGGTGGGGGCATCGATGAAGCTTTCTTT	CASSLVGGGIDEAFF
-	TRBV18	TRBJ1-1	TGTGCCAGCTCACCACTGCGGGACGGAAACACTGAAGCTTTCTTT	CASSPLRDGNTEAFF
TRBD2	TRBV10-1	TRBJ2-7	TGCGCCAGCAGTGAGTCTCGGACTAGCGGGAGCAACTCTACATGGGCCGAGCAGTACTTC	CASSESRTSGSNSTWAEQYF
TRBD2	TRBV7-9	TRBJ2-5	TGTGCCAGCAGCTTAACTCCGGGACTAGCGGGGGGGAGGCAAGAGACCCAGTACTTC	CASSLTPGLAGGRQETQYF
-	TRBV7-9	TRBJ1-1	TGTGCCAGCAGCTACGACTCGTACACTGAAGCTTTCTTT	CASSYDSYTEAFF
TRBD2	TRBV7-9	TRBJ2-2	TGTGCCAGCAGCTCACCGACTAGCGGGAGGGCGCGTGGGGAGCTGTTTTTT	CASSSPTSGRARGELFF
-	TRBV6-1	TRBJ1-2	TGTGCCAGCACCCTAGAGGGAGGGGGTAACTATGGCTACACCTTC	CASTLEGGGNYGYTF
-	TRBV27	TRBJ1-2	TGTGCCAGCAGTTGGGCCAGGGGTAGCACTCCGGACGGCTACACCTTC	CASSWARGSTPDGYTF
TRBD1	TRBV4-1	TRBJ2-5	TGCGCCAGCAGCCAAGGGTCCGGGACAGGGATACAAGAGACCCAGTACTTC	CASSQGSGTGIQETQYF
-	TRBV7-2	TRBJ1-2	TGTGCCAGCAGCTCCTCACAGTTCCGTGAGCCTAACTATGGCTACACCTTC	CASSSSQFREPNYGYTF
-	TRBV5-4	TRBJ1-1	TGTGCCAGCAGCTTGGGGACAGTCACTGAAGCTTTCTTT	CASSLGTVTEAFF
TRBD1	TRBV6-1	TRBJ1-2	TGTGCCAGCAGTGAAGCCAACAGGGGCTATGGCTACACCTTC	CASSEANRGYGYTF
TRBD1	TRBV11-3	TRBJ2-7	TGTGCCAGCAGCACAGGGGGCTCCGAGCAGTACTTC	CASSTGGSEQYF
-	TRBV30	TRBJ1-5	TGTGCCTGGAGTCGGGCAGGGGGCAATCAGCCCCAGCATTTT	CAWSRAGGNQPQHF
-	TRBV14	TRBJ1-2	TGTGCCAGCAGCCAAGACTTAGGACGGGGTAACTATGGCTACACCTTC	CASSQDLGRGNYGYTF
TRBD1	TRBV30	TRBJ1-6	TGTGCCTCCCTGACAGGGAATAATTCACCCCTCCACTTT	CASLTGNNSPLHF
-	TRBV18	TRBJ1-4	TGTGCCAGCTCAGCACGAGAGAACAGGCGATTTAATGAAAAACTGTTTTTT	CASSARENRRFNEKLFF
TRBD1	TRBV7-6	TRBJ1-6	TGTGCCAGCAGCTTCCGGGACAGACCTAATTCACCCCTCCACTTT	CASSFRDRPNSPLHF
TRBD2	TRBV5-6	TRBJ2-7	TGTGCCAGCAGCTTGGGCCGGGGGGGCGAGCAGTACTTC	CASSLGRGGEQYF
TRBD2	TRBV4-3	TRBJ2-3	TGCGCCAGCAGCCACCCAGGACTAGCGGGGGGCCCGAGCACAGATACGCAGTATTTT	CASSHPGLAGGPSTDTQYF
TRBD1	TRBV28	TRBJ1-5	TGTGCCACCTCCGGGACAGGGGGCAATCAGCCCCAGCATTTT	CATSGTGGNQPQHF
TRBD1	TRBV7-2	TRBJ2-5	TGTGCCAGCAGCTCCAACCGGGACAGGAAGACCCAGTACTTC	CASSSNRDRKTQYF
TRBD2	TRBV19	TRBJ2-2	TGTGCCAGTAAAGGGACTAGCGGGGACACCGGGGAGCTGTTTTTT	CASKGTSGDTGELFF
-	TRBV28	TRBJ1-1	TGTGCCAGCAGTTCAGAGAACACTGAAGCTTTCTTT	CASSSENTEAFF
TRBD2	TRBV7-9	TRBJ2-1	TGTGCCAGCAGCTTACAGGCGGGAGCCCCCTACAATGAGCAGTTCTTC	CASSLQAGAPYNEQFF